This TCR beta chain was captured by sequencing in a study of human T cells and chemical hapten exposure. The CDR3 spans 13 residues. Per germline, CDR1 MNHEY and CDR2 SVGAGI. The V gene lost 4 bases and the J gene lost 8 bases, with 12 bases spanning the gap. Regarding time point: patch test 1, 2 weeks after DPC sensitization. Treatment here: therapeutic diphenylcyclopropenone sensitization with weekly scalp DPC. Unique molecular identifiers were linked by the library to individual cDNA molecules. TCRdb passed the RACE reads through MiXCR, listing each CDR3 protein once. The sample includes 100,000 or so distinct CDR3 sequences, roughly a tenth of them seen just once.

This rearrangement joins TRBV6-5 to TRBJ2-1; no clear D gene. The sequencing used whole blood, collected in connection with sensitization to the hapten diphenylcyclopropenone (DPC). This clonotype was obtained from a man between 40 and 49 years old with alopecia areata. Some clones in this sample may be carry-over from other donors' samples. The CDR3 sequence is CASSSLLWDEQFF. CDR3 DNA: TGTGCCAGCAGTTCCCTCCTATGGGATGAGCAGTTCTTC.